A single sample is the source of the 22 T cell receptor beta chains below, sequenced in a study of cytomegalovirus exposure and HLA in healthy donors (dated by TCRdb to 2017 to 2019). Library creation used the immunoSEQ multiplex PCR assay. For the multiplex PCR, a mixture combining 60 forward primers for TCR Vbeta segments and 13 reverse primers for TCR Jbeta segments was used. The clones in this table, taken by TCRdb from immuneACCESS, are in-frame only. Not every clone is retained; where verified, under half of the shortfall comes from an unresolved V gene, and the cause of the rest is unknown. The table for this sample shows about 48,000 clones. The ten largest clones represent about 2% of the sample. The sample was PBMCs. The receptors come from a woman in her thirties or forties in good health and CMV-seronegative.

This chain joins TRBV4-3 and TRBJ1-5; D is possibly TRBD1 (5 bases). The CDR3 is 14 amino acids. V gave up 0 bases and J gave up 6 bases, with 9 bases separating them. Per the germline V gene, CDR1 is LGHNA and CDR2 is YSLEER. CDR3: CASSQDQGTQPQHF. The CDR3 nucleotides are TGCGCCAGCAGCCAAGATCAGGGCACTCAGCCCCAGCATTTT.

The chain carries TRBV2 and TRBJ1-4, with no clear D. The CDR3 is made up of 10 amino acids. The germline V and J ends were trimmed by 6 bases and 9 bases, with 5 bases remaining between them. The germline V gene encodes CDR1 SNHLY and CDR2 FYNNEI. DNA of the CDR3: TGTGCCAGCAGACAGCAAAAACTGTTTTTT. The encoded protein is CASRQQKLFF.

This rearrangement joins TRBV16 to TRBJ1-1; unclear D gene. Germline CDR1 and CDR2: KGHSY and FQNENV. V dropped 2 bases and J dropped 4 bases, with 8 bases sitting between them. This CDR3 contains 13 residues. DNA for the CDR3: TGTGCCAGCAGCCAAGAGGTGGGCACTGAAGCTTTCTTT. Translation gives CASSQEVGTEAFF.

The CDR3 is CASSLDRTEAFF. In DNA form, the CDR3 reads TGTGCCAGCAGCTTAGACAGGACTGAAGCTTTCTTT. V usage is TRBV11-2 and J usage is TRBJ1-1; unclear D gene. Germline CDR1 is SGHAT and CDR2 is FQNNGV. The CDR3 is 12 residues long. V was pared by 0 bases and J by 5 bases, with 4 bases between. The variable domain in full, with the rest retrieved from reference TRBV11-2 and TRBJ1-1, is EAGVAQSPRYKIIEKRQSVAFWCNPISGHATLYWYQQILGQGPKLLIQFQNNGVVDDSQLPKDRFSAERLKGVDSTLKIQPAKLEDSAVYLCASSLDRTEAFFGQGTRLTVV.

The chain is built from TRBV30 and TRBJ2-5; no clear D. This CDR3 contains 12 residues. CDR1 and CDR2 from the germline V gene are GTSNPN and SVGIG (reference sequence). The ends were cut back, 5 bases at V and 5 bases at J, with 12 bases in the middle. Here the CDR3 DNA reads TGTGCCTGGGGCCAGGCTACCGAGACCCAGTACTTC. This translates into CAWGQATETQYF.

The J gene is TRBJ1-4, the V gene TRBV6-5; D unclear. V was pared by 0 bases and J by 4 bases, with 3 bases between. Germline V CDR1 and CDR2: MNHEY, SVGAGI. The CDR3 length is 13 residues. CDR3: CASSYSRNEKLFF. The CDR3, as DNA: TGTGCCAGCAGTTACTCGCGTAATGAAAAACTGTTTTTT.

J is TRBJ1-4 and V is TRBV19, with D unclear. The germline CDR1 and CDR2 sequences are LNHDA and SQIVND (reference sequence). This CDR3 has 14 residues. Trimming cost V 4 bases and J 5 bases, with 11 bases left between them. The chain's CDR3 is CASSRGPGNEKLFF. The DNA of the CDR3 is TGTGCCAGTAGTAGAGGACCGGGGAATGAAAAACTGTTTTTT.

The rearrangement uses TRBV19 and TRBJ2-6; maybe TRBD1 (6 bases). CDR1 and CDR2 (germline): LNHDA, SQIVND (reference sequence). The V gene lost 5 bases and the J gene lost 0 bases, with 14 bases spanning the gap. There are 17 residues in the CDR3. CDR3 sequence reads: CASSLYGQSSGANVLTF. CDR3 coding DNA: TGTGCCAGTAGTCTTTACGGACAGAGCTCTGGGGCCAACGTCCTGACTTTC.

The chain combines TRBV5-1 with TRBJ2-5; D not resolved. The CDR3 extends over 14 amino acids. Germline V CDR1 and CDR2: SGHRS, YFSETQ. The germline V and J ends were trimmed by 0 bases and 3 bases, with 9 bases remaining between them. DNA of the CDR3: TGCGCCAGCAGCTTGGCCGTCAGCGAAGAGACCCAGTACTTC. Translated: CASSLAVSEETQYF. Together with reference TRBV5-1 and TRBJ2-5, the CDR3 gives the full variable domain: KAGVTQTPRYLIKTRGQQVTLSCSPISGHRSVSWYQQTPGQGLQFLFEYFSETQRNKGNFPGRFSGRQFSNSRSEMNVSTLELGDSALYLCASSLAVSEETQYFGPGTRLLVL.

This chain links TRBV19 with TRBJ1-2, with TRBD1 identical over 8 bases. The V and J ends lost 7 bases and 4 bases, in that order; junction bases with no gene match: 8. From germline, CDR1 is LNHDA and CDR2 SQIVND (reference sequence). This CDR3 is 14 amino acids long. This chain's CDR3 is CASTQGAATYGYTF. DNA for the CDR3: TGTGCCAGTACCCAGGGGGCTGCCACCTATGGCTACACCTTC. Variable domain in full (rest from reference TRBV19 and TRBJ1-2): DGGITQSPKYLFRKEGQNVTLSCEQNLNHDAMYWYRQDPGQGLRLIYYSQIVNDFQKGDIAEGYSVSREKKESFPLTVTSAQKNPTAFYLCASTQGAATYGYTFGSGTRLTVV.

In regard to this clone: Germline and junction disagree at one end, which may indicate a read error. V usage is TRBV7-6 and J usage is TRBJ1-1; 8 bases agree with TRBD1. The CDR3 spans 16 residues. Germline V gene lookup returns CDR1 SGHVS and CDR2 FNYEAQ. This chain's CDR3 is CASSYSPTGVKTEAFF. CDR3 nucleotides: TGTGCCAGCAGCTACTCCCCGACAGGGGTGAAAACTGAAGCTTTCTTT.

V is TRBV10-3 and J is TRBJ2-5, with 10 bases matching TRBD2. Trimming cost V 0 bases and J 5 bases; bases outside gene matches: 3. The CDR3 has 15 residues. Germline lookup yields CDR1 ENHRY and CDR2 SYGVKD. In DNA, the CDR3 is TGTGCCATCAGTGAGTCGAGCGGGAGGGATGAGACCCAGTACTTC. This gives the protein CAISESSGRDETQYF.

CDR3 amino acids: CASSFDSTGELFF. In DNA form, the CDR3 reads TGTGCCAGCAGCTTCGACTCCACCGGGGAGCTGTTTTTT. The V gene is TRBV14, the J gene TRBJ2-2; D gene ambiguous. The CDR3 runs to 13 residues. Germline V gene lookup returns CDR1 SGHDN and CDR2 FVKESK. V was cut by 5 bases and J by 4 bases, with 8 bases left in between.

The V gene is TRBV7-6, the J gene TRBJ1-1; D is uncertain. Trimming shortened V by 4 bases and J by 0 bases, and 21 bases separated the two germline ends. Germline V gene data show CDR1 as SGHVS and CDR2 as FNYEAQ. The CDR3 is 18 amino acids. This chain's CDR3 is CASSSLKAGFSMNTEAFF. As DNA, the CDR3 is TGTGCCAGCAGCTCCCTAAAGGCAGGATTTTCCATGAACACTGAAGCTTTCTTT. The full variable domain, completed using reference TRBV7-6 and TRBJ1-1, is GAGVSQSPRYKVTKRGQDVALRCDPISGHVSLYWYRQALGQGPEFLTYFNYEAQQDKSGLPNDRFSAERPEGSISTLTIQRTEQRDSAMYRCASSSLKAGFSMNTEAFFGQGTRLTVV.

The genes are TRBV5-1 and TRBJ2-2; weak D call: TRBD1 (5 bases). Germline V CDR1 and CDR2: SGHRS, YFSETQ. V was shortened by 0 bases and J by 2 bases, with 14 bases between the two germline ends. This CDR3 comprises 17 residues. This CDR3 reads CASSLEPPRENTGELFF. The CDR3 bases are TGCGCCAGCAGCTTGGAACCCCCCAGGGAAAACACCGGGGAGCTGTTTTTT.

V usage is TRBV7-2 and J usage is TRBJ1-1; no clear D gene. The V end was cut by 5 bases, the J end by 6 bases, with 13 bases between. The CDR3 is 13 residues long. The germline gives CDR1 SGHTA, CDR2 FQGNSA. CDR3 DNA: TGTGCCAGCAGCGTAGGACTCACGCCTGAAGCTTTCTTT. This gives the protein CASSVGLTPEAFF.

The chain couples TRBV30 to TRBJ2-5; 13 bases fit TRBD2. In germline, CDR1 is GTSNPN, CDR2 SVGIG (reference sequence). With 2 bases clipped from V and 4 bases from J, the junction kept 13 bases outside the gene matches. CDR3 size: 18 residues. Here the CDR3 DNA reads TGTGCCTGGAGTCGGGGACTAGCGGGATATCGGGAGGGAGAGACCCAGTACTTC. This encodes CAWSRGLAGYREGETQYF.

The CDR3 sequence is CASSFGSNMFF. CDR3 in DNA: TGCGCCAGCAGCTTTGGCTCCAATATGTTCTTC. V usage is TRBV5-1 and J usage is TRBJ2-1; the D is unclear. Germline CDR1 SGHRS, CDR2 YFSETQ. The CDR3 is 11 amino acids. V lost 2 bases, J lost 15 bases, and 12 bases lay in between. Full variable domain (missing parts from reference TRBV5-1 and TRBJ2-1): KAGVTQTPRYLIKTRGQQVTLSCSPISGHRSVSWYQQTPGQGLQFLFEYFSETQRNKGNFPGRFSGRQFSNSRSEMNVSTLELGDSALYLCASSFGSNMFFGPGTRLTVL.

The chain couples TRBV9 to TRBJ1-2; possibly TRBD1 for D (6 bases). CDR3 size: 12 residues. Germline loops: CDR1 SGDLS, CDR2 YYNGEE. V lost 4 bases to trimming and J lost 5 bases, with 9 bases between them. DNA of the CDR3: TGTGCCAGCAGCAGTCAGGGGTATGGCTACACCTTC. This sequence encodes CASSSQGYGYTF.

This chain connects TRBV4-3 to TRBJ2-5; D gene uncertain. Germline CDR1 reads LGHNA; CDR2 reads YSLEER. V lost 2 bases, J lost 2 bases, and 6 bases lay in between. CDR3 length equals 13 residues. DNA of the CDR3: TGCGCCAGCAGCCAACGCCAGCAAGAGACCCAGTACTTC. Translating it yields CASSQRQQETQYF.

This chain connects TRBV30 to TRBJ1-5, with TRBD1 matching over 8 bases. After removal of 2 bases from V and 6 bases from J, the junction contained 3 bases not matched to a gene. The V gene's germline CDR1 is GTSNPN and CDR2 SVGIG (reference sequence). This CDR3 has 13 amino acids. The CDR3 nucleotides are TGTGCCTGGAGTTACAGGGGGGCTCAGCCCCAGCATTTT. Its protein product is CAWSYRGAQPQHF.

The genes are TRBV7-9 and TRBJ1-2, with D possibly TRBD1 on 6 matching bases. CDR1 and CDR2 from the germline V gene are SEHNR and FQNEAQ (reference sequence). The V end lost 2 bases, the J end lost 6 bases, and 13 bases lay between the germline ends. The length of the CDR3 is 14 residues. CDR3 sequence: CASSLSGHAHGYTF. The CDR3 DNA reads TGTGCCAGCAGCTTATCGGGACATGCCCATGGCTACACCTTC.